These T cell receptor beta chains were read from a single sample in a study of blood T cells in healthy people across ages. TCRdb re-called the 5' RACE reads through MiXCR, storing one row per CDR3 protein. The sample holds around 1,900,000 distinct CDR3 sequences, roughly two fifths seen once. The source material was blood. The receptors stem from a human donor in good health. CDR3s include the opening cysteine and the closing phenylalanine or tryptophan. A D gene is named only where the DNA matches it firmly. The size entry is marked missing in some rows and otherwise reads once, few, many or a size class.

.,.,TRBJ1-4,TRBV19,CASSTGLANEKLFF,TGTGCCAGTAGTACGGGGTTAGCTAATGAAAAACTGTTTTTT
.,few,TRBJ2-3,TRBV7-2,CASSTDRTADTQYF,TGTGCCAGCAGCACCGACAGGACGGCAGATACGCAGTATTTT
TRBD1,.,TRBJ2-5,TRBV11-3,CASGGQGLQETQYF,TGTGCCAGCGGTGGACAGGGCCTCCAAGAGACCCAGTACTTC
.,few,TRBJ2-5,TRBV24-1,CATSEPNGESKETQYF,TGTGCCACCAGTGAACCGAACGGGGAATCAAAAGAGACCCAGTACTTC
TRBD1,.,TRBJ1-2,TRBV29-1,CSVVQGDRDGYTF,TGCAGCGTTGTGCAGGGGGATAGAGATGGCTACACCTTC
.,.,TRBJ2-1,TRBV15,CATSRVRDTLYEQFF,TGTGCCACCAGCAGAGTAAGGGACACCCTTTACGAGCAGTTCTTC
.,many,TRBJ2-7,TRBV7-2,CASSLGKGSYEQYF,TGTGCCAGCAGCTTAGGGAAAGGATCCTACGAGCAGTACTTC
TRBD1,few,TRBJ1-1,TRBV4-1,CASTRQPVEGAAEAFF,TGCGCCAGCACTAGACAGCCCGTAGAGGGGGCCGCTGAAGCTTTCTTT
.,.,TRBJ2-1,TRBV24-1,CATSVGEYNEQFF,TGTGCCACCAGCGTCGGGGAATACAATGAGCAGTTCTTC
TRBD1,.,TRBJ2-7,TRBV20-1,CSATSPAGTGIYEQYF,TGCAGTGCAACCTCACCCGCCGGGACAGGGATATACGAGCAGTACTTC
.,.,TRBJ2-4,TRBV4-1,CASSQSRDIFDIQYF,TGCGCCAGCAGCCAGTCCCGGGACATTTTTGACATTCAGTACTTC
.,.,TRBJ1-2,TRBV3-1,CASSQGRGFRHGYTF,TGTGCCAGCAGCCAAGGAAGGGGGTTCAGGCATGGCTACACCTTC
.,few,TRBJ1-4,TRBV28,CASSSHKLFF,TGTGCCAGCAGTTCTCATAAACTGTTTTTT
.,.,TRBJ2-7,TRBV6-1,CASSEPAGGLTYEQYF,TGTGCCAGCAGTGAGCCGGCAGGCGGGTTAACCTACGAGCAGTACTTC
TRBD1,once,TRBJ1-1,TRBV3-1,CASSQLQGMGTEAFF,TGTGCCAGCAGTCAACTACAGGGGATGGGGACTGAAGCTTTCTTT
TRBD1,few,TRBJ1-1,TRBV7-2,CASSLASGQGWTEAFF,TGTGCCAGCAGCTTAGCGTCGGGACAGGGGTGGACTGAAGCTTTCTTT
.,few,TRBJ1-1,TRBV12-3/TRBV12-4,CASGFSRNTEAFF,TGTGCCAGCGGATTCAGTAGGAACACTGAAGCTTTCTTT